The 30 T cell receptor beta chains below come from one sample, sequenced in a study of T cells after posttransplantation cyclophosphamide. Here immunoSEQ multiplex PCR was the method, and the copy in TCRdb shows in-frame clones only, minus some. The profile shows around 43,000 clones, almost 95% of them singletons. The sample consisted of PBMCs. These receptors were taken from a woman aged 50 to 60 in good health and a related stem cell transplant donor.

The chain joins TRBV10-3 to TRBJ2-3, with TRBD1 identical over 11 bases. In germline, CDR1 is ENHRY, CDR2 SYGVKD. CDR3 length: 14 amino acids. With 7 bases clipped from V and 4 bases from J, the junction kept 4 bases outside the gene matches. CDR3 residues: CAIKTGQGADTQYF. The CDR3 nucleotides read TGTGCCATCAAAACGGGACAGGGGGCAGATACGCAGTATTTT.

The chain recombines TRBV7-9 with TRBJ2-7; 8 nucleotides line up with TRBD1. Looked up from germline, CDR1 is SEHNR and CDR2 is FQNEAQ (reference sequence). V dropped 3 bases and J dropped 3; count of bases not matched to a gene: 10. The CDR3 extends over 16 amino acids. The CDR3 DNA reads TGTGCCAGCAGCTTCACCGCGCAGGGGGCTAACTACGAGCAGTACTTC. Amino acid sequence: CASSFTAQGANYEQYF.

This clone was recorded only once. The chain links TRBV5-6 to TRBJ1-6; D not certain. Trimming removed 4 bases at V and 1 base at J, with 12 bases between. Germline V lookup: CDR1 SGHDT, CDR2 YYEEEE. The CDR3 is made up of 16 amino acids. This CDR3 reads CASSPAAGSYNSPLHF. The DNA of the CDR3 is TGTGCCAGCAGCCCCGCGGCCGGGTCCTATAATTCACCCCTCCACTTT.

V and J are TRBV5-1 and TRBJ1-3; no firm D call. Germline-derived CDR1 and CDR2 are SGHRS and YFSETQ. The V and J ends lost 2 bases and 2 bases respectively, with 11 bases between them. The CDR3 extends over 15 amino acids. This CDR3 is CASSLAQRAGNTIYF. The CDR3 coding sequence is TGCGCCAGCAGCTTAGCACAGCGGGCTGGAAACACCATATATTTT.

CDR3 region: CASSENHSSVAKNIQYF. In DNA, the CDR3 is TGTGCCAGCAGTGAAAATCACTCCTCGGTAGCCAAAAACATTCAGTACTTC. The rearrangement uses TRBV6-1 and TRBJ2-4; the D is unclear. Germline CDR1 reads MNHNS; CDR2 reads SASEGT. The ends were cut back, 2 bases at V and 0 bases at J, with 14 bases in the middle. This CDR3 is 17 amino acids long.

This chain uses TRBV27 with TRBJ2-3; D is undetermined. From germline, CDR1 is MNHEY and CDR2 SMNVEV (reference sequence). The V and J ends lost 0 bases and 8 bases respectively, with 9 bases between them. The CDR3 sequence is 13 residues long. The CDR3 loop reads CASSLSATVTQYF. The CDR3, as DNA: TGTGCCAGCAGTTTATCTGCGACTGTTACGCAGTATTTT.

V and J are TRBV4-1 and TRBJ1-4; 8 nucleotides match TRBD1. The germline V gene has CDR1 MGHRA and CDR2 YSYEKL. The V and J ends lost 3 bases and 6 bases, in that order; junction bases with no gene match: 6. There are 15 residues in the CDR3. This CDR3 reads CASSHNRGGYEKLFF. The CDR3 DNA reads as TGCGCCAGCAGCCACAACAGGGGGGGATATGAAAAACTGTTTTTT.

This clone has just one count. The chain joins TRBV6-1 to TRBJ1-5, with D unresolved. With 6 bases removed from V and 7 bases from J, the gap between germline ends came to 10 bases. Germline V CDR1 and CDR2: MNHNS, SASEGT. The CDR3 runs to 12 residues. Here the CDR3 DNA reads TGTGCCAGCAGCCTATCTTCGCAGCCCCAGCATTTT. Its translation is CASSLSSQPQHF.

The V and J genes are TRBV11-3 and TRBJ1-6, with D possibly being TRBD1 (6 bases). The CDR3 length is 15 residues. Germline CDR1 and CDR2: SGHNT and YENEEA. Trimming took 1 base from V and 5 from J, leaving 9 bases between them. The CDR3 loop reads CASSLGQVDNSPLHF. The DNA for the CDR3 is TGTGCCAGCAGCTTAGGACAGGTGGATAATTCACCCCTCCACTTT.

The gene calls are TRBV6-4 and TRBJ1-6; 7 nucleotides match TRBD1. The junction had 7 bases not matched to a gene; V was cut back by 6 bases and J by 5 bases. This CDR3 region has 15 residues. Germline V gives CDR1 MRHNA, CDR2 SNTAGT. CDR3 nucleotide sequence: TGTGCCAGCAGGATGGACAGGAACCATAATTCACCCCTCCACTTT. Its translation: CASRMDRNHNSPLHF.

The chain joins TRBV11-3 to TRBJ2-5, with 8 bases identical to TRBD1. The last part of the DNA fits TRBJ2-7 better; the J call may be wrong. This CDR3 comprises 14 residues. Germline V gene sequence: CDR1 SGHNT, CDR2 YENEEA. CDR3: CASSLGTGKYEQYF. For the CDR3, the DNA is TGTGCCAGCAGCTTAGGGACAGGGAAGTACGAGCAGTACTTC.

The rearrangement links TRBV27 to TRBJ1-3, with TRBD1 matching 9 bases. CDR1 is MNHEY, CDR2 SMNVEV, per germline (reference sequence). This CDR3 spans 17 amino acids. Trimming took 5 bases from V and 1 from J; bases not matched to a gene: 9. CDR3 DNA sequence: TGTGCCAGCAGTCCGACGAAGACAGGGGGTTCTGGAAACACCATATATTTT. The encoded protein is CASSPTKTGGSGNTIYF.

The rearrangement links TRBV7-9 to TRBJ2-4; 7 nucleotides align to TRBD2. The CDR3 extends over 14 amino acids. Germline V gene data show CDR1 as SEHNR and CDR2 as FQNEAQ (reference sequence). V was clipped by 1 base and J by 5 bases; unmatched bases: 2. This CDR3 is CASSLDGLENIQYF. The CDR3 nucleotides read TGTGCCAGCAGCTTAGATGGACTAGAAAACATTCAGTACTTC. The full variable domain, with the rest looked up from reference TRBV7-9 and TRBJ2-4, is DTGVSQNPRHKITKRGQNVTFRCDPISEHNRLYWYRQTLGQGPEFLTYFQNEAQLEKSRLLSDRFSAERPKGSFSTLEIQRTEQGDSAMYLCASSLDGLENIQYFGAGTRLSVL.

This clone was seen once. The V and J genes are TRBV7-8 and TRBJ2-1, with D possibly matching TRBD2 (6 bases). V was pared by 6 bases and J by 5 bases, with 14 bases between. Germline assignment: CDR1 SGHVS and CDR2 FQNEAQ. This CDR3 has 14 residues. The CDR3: CASREGSTDNEQFF. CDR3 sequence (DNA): TGTGCCAGCAGGGAGGGGAGTACGGACAATGAGCAGTTCTTC. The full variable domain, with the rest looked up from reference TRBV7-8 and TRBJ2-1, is GAGVSQSPRYKVAKRGQDVALRCDPISGHVSLFWYQQALGQGPEFLTYFQNEAQLDKSGLPSDRFFAERPEGSVSTLKIQRTQQEDSAVYLCASREGSTDNEQFFGPGTRLTVL.

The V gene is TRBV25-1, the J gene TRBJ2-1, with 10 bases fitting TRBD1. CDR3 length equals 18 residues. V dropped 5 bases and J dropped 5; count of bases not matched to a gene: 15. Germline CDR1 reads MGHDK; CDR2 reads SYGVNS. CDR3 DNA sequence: TGTGCCAGCAGTCCCCAGGGGACCGGGACAGGGGTAAACAATGAGCAGTTCTTC. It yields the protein CASSPQGTGTGVNNEQFF.

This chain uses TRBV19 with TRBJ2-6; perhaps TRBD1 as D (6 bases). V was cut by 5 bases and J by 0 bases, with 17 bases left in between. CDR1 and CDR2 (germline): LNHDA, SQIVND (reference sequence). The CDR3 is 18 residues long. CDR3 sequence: CASSSSGRGHSGANVLTF. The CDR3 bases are TGTGCCAGTAGTTCCTCGGGCAGGGGTCACTCTGGGGCCAACGTCCTGACTTTC.

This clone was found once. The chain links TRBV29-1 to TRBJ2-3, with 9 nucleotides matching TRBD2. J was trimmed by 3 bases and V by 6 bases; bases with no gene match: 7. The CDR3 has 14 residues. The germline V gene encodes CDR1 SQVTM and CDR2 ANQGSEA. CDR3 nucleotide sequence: TGCAGCGTGAGAGCGGGGGGTGGAACAGATACGCAGTATTTT. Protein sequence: CSVRAGGGTDTQYF.

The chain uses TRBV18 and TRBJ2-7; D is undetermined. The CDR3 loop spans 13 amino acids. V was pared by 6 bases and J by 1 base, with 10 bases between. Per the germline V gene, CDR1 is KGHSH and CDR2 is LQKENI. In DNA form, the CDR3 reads TGTGCCAGCTCCCACAGAGATTCCTACGAGCAGTACTTC. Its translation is CASSHRDSYEQYF.

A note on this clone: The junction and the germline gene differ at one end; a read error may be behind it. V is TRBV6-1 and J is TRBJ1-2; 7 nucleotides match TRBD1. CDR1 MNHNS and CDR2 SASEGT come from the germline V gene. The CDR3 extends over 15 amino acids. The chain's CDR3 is CASGEAPEGGIGYTF. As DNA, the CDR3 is TGTGCCAGCGGTGAAGCCCCTGAAGGGGGCATTGGCTACACCTTC.

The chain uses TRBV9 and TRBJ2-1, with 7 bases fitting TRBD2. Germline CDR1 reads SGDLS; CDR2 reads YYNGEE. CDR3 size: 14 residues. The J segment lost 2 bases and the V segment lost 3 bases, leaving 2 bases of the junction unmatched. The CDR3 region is CASSGSGTYNEQFF. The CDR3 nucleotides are TGTGCCAGCAGCGGGAGCGGGACCTACAATGAGCAGTTCTTC. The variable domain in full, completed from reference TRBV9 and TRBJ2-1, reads DSGVTQTPKHLITATGQRVTLRCSPRSGDLSVYWYQQSLDQGLQFLIQYYNGEERAKGNILERFSAQQFPDLHSELNLSSLELGDSALYFCASSGSGTYNEQFFGPGTRLTVL.

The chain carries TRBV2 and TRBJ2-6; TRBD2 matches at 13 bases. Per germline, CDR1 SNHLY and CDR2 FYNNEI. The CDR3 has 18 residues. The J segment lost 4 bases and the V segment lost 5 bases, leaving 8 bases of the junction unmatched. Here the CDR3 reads CASSYRTSGSGGANVLTF. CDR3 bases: TGTGCCAGCAGTTACAGGACTAGCGGGAGTGGAGGGGCCAACGTCCTGACTTTC.

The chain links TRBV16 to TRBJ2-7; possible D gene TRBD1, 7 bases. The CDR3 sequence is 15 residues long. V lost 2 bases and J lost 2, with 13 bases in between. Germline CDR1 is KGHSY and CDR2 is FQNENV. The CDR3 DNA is TGTGCCAGCAGCCAAGCGGGACAGCCAACCTACGAGCAGTACTTC. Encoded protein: CASSQAGQPTYEQYF. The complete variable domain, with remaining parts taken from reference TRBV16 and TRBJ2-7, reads GEEVAQTPKHLVRGEGQKAKLYCAPIKGHSYVFWYQQVLKNEFKFLISFQNENVFDETGMPKERFSAKCLPNSPCSLEIQATKLEDSAVYFCASSQAGQPTYEQYFGPGTRLTVT.

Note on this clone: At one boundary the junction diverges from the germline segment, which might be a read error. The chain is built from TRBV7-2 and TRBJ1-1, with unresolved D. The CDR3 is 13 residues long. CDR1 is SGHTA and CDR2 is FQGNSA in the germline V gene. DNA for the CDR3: TGTGCCAGCAGCTCCCCATCCGGTAGAGTCCCGTTTTTT. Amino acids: CASSSPSGRVPFF.

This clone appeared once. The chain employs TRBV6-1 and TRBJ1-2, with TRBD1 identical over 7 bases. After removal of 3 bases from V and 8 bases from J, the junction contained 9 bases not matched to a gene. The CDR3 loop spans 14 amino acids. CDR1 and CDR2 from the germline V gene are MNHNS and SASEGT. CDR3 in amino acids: CASSDPTGVFGYTF. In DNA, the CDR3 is TGTGCCAGCAGTGATCCAACAGGGGTGTTCGGCTACACCTTC.

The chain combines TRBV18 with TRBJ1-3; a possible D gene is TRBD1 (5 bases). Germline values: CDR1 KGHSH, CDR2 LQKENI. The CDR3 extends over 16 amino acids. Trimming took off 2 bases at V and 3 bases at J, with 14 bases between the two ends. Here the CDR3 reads CASSPLQALDGNTIYF. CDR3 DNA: TGTGCCAGCTCACCATTACAGGCTCTGGATGGAAACACCATATATTTT.

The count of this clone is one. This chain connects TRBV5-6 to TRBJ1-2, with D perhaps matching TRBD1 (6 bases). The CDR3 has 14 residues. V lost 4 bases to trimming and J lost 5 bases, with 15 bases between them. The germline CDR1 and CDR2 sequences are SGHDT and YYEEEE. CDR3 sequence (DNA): TGTGCCAGCAGCGATACGCAGGGGATTTATGGCTACACCTTC. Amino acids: CASSDTQGIYGYTF. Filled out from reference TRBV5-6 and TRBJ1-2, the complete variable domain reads DAGVTQSPTHLIKTRGQQVTLRCSPKSGHDTVSWYQQALGQGPQFIFQYYEEEERQRGNFPDRFSGHQFPNYSSELNVNALLLGDSALYLCASSDTQGIYGYTFGSGTRLTVV.

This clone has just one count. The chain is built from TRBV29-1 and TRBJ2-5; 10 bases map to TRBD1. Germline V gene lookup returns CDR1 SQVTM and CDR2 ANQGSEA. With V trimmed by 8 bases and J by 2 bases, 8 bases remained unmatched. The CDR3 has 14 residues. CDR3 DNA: TGCAGCTATCATAAGGACAGGGGGCAAGAGACCCAGTACTTC. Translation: CSYHKDRGQETQYF.

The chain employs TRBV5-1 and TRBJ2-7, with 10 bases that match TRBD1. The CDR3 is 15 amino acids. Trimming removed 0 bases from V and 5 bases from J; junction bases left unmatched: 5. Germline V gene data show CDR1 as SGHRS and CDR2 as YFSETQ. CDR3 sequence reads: CASSLGQGAVDEQYF. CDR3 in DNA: TGCGCCAGCAGCTTGGGACAGGGGGCTGTCGACGAGCAGTACTTC. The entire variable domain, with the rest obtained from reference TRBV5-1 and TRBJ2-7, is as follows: KAGVTQTPRYLIKTRGQQVTLSCSPISGHRSVSWYQQTPGQGLQFLFEYFSETQRNKGNFPGRFSGRQFSNSRSEMNVSTLELGDSALYLCASSLGQGAVDEQYFGPGTRLTVT.

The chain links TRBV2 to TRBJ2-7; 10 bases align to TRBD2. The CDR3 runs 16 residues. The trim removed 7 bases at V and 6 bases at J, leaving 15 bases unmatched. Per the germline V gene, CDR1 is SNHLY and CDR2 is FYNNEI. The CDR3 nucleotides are TGTGCCAGCAAGGTAGGGGCTAGCGGGAGTCTAACCGAGCAGTACTTC. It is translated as CASKVGASGSLTEQYF.

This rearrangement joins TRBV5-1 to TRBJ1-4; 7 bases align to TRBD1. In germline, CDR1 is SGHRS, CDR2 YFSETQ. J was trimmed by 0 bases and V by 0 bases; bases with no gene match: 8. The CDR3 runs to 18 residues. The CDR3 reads CASSLGRGGGPTNEKLFF. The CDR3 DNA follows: TGCGCCAGCAGCTTGGGTCGTGGAGGGGGCCCAACTAATGAAAAACTGTTTTTT.